These T cell receptor beta chains were read from a single sample in a study of blood T cell repertoires in COVID-19. Using immunoSEQ multiplex PCR, the repertoire was profiled, and TCRdb retains in-frame clones only, with some absent. The repertoire consists of 70,000 to 95,000 clones, with more than 70% occurring once and the leading ten covering 2.7%. Sequenced: peripheral blood. Source of these receptors: a man over 45 with COVID-19, enrolled during active disease. Both conserved end residues are part of each CDR3. D genes are given only for firm matches. Size is stated for part of the rows, as once, few or many counts, or as a class when the clone is expanded.

NA,TRBJ2-3,TRBV3-1/TRBV3-2,NA,TGTGCCAGCAGCCGAAGGTACAGGGACCAATATAGCACAGATACGCAGTATTTT,CASSRRYRDQYSTDTQYF
NA,TRBJ1-5,TRBV5-1,TRBD1,TGCGCCAGCAGACCCGGGACAGGGAATCAGCCCCAGCATTTT,CASRPGTGNQPQHF
NA,TRBJ1-2,TRBV6-5,TRBD1,TGTGCCAGCAGTTTAGGGACAGGCCAAGGCTACACCTTC,CASSLGTGQGYTF
NA,TRBJ1-3,TRBV4-1,NA,TGCGCCAGCAGTCAAGTCCCCCCAGGGCAGGGGCTAGTCGGGAACACCATATATTTT,CASSQVPPGQGLVGNTIYF
NA,TRBJ1-2,TRBV7-2,NA,TGTGCCAGCAGCTCCGCGAATTTAGGAGCGGGCTACACCTTC,CASSSANLGAGYTF
NA,TRBJ1-4,TRBV10-3,TRBD1,TGTGCCATCTGGGGACTCCAGGGCACCGGGACAGGGGGTGTCGGGAATGAAAAACTGTTTTTT,CAIWGLQGTGTGGVGNEKLFF
NA,TRBJ2-1,TRBV7-3,NA,TGTGCCAGCAGCCTAGACCACAATGAGCAGTTCTTC,CASSLDHNEQFF
few,TRBJ2-7,TRBV12-3/TRBV12-4,TRBD1,TGTGCCAGCAGTTTTGGACAGGGCGGGCAGTACTTC,CASSFGQGGQYF
NA,TRBJ2-1,TRBV12-3/TRBV12-4,NA,TGTGCCAGCAGTGGTCAGGGGCAGGAGCAGTTCTTC,CASSGQGQEQFF
once,TRBJ2-3,TRBV5-5,TRBD2,TGTGCCAGCAGCCCCAGCGGGGGGGCATCAGATACGCAGTATTTT,CASSPSGGASDTQYF
NA,TRBJ1-3,TRBV6-5,NA,TGTGCCAGCACAGCGGGAAACACCATATATTTT,CASTAGNTIYF
NA,TRBJ1-2,TRBV6-5,TRBD1,TGTGCCAGCAGTTATCGGGACAGGCCTACTTATGGCTACACCTTC,CASSYRDRPTYGYTF
NA,TRBJ1-1,TRBV30,NA,TGTGCCTGGAGTCGGGGGGAAAACACTGAAGCTTTCTTT,CAWSRGENTEAFF
NA,TRBJ1-2,TRBV5-8,NA,TGTGCCAGCAGCGCGCTTCAGGGGAACTATGGCTACACCTTC,CASSALQGNYGYTF
NA,TRBJ1-2,TRBV12-3/TRBV12-4,NA,TGTGCCAGCAGTTTAGGCAGCTATGGCTACACCTTC,CASSLGSYGYTF
NA,TRBJ1-2,TRBV10-3,TRBD1,TGTGCCACGCAGACAGGGGAAAGTGGCTACACCTTC,CATQTGESGYTF
few,TRBJ2-6,TRBV4-1,NA,TGCGCCAGCAGCCAAGAGTCCAGCTCTGGGGCCAACGTCCTGACTTTC,CASSQESSSGANVLTF
NA,TRBJ1-4,TRBV5-1,TRBD1,TGCGCCAGCAGCTGGGACAGGGGAGGAGAAAAACTGTTTTTT,CASSWDRGGEKLFF
NA,TRBJ2-3,TRBV7-8,TRBD1,TGTGCCAGCAGCAGTGGAACAGGGGTGAAAATTTCAGATACGCAGTATTTT,CASSSGTGVKISDTQYF
NA,TRBJ2-7,TRBV7-8,NA,TGTGCCAGCAGCACCGGGACTCCACCCTACGAGCAGTACTTC,CASSTGTPPYEQYF
NA,TRBJ1-6,TRBV6-5,NA,TGTGCCAGCACAGGGCCCGATCTGCGGAATTCACCCCTCCACTTT,CASTGPDLRNSPLHF
once,TRBJ1-1,TRBV18,NA,TGTGCCAGCTCACCTAGGTTTGGGGCGAACACTGAAGCTTTCTTT,CASSPRFGANTEAFF
once,TRBJ2-1,TRBV5-1,NA,TGCGCCAGCAGCCCGGGGAGGGGGGAGCAGTTCTTC,CASSPGRGEQFF
NA,TRBJ1-1,TRBV5-1,TRBD1,TGCGCCAGCAGCCTAGGGACAGGGCACATGAACACTGAAGCTTTCTTT,CASSLGTGHMNTEAFF
NA,TRBJ1-2,TRBV24-1,TRBD1,TGTGCCACCAGTGATAATTCCGGGACAGGGGATAGGAGGGGCTACACCTTC,CATSDNSGTGDRRGYTF
NA,TRBJ2-1,TRBV24-1,NA,TGTGCCACCAGTGATTTAGGTCAGGGTGACTACAATGAGCAGTTCTTC,CATSDLGQGDYNEQFF
NA,TRBJ1-5,TRBV5-6,TRBD1,TGTGCCAGCAGCTTGAGGACAGGGGCTGGCCAGCCCCAGCATTTT,CASSLRTGAGQPQHF
NA,TRBJ1-6,TRBV10-3,NA,TGTGCCATCAGGGATAGGGGTTTGGATTCACCCCTCCACTTT,CAIRDRGLDSPLHF
NA,TRBJ1-2,TRBV10-3,NA,TGTGCCATCAGTGAGTCGCAGGGGTCAAATAACTATGGCTACACCTTC,CAISESQGSNNYGYTF
NA,TRBJ2-2,TRBV6-2/TRBV6-3,TRBD2,TGTGCCAGCAGTTCGGGACTAGCGGGCCCTAGTGGGGAGCTGTTTTTT,CASSSGLAGPSGELFF
NA,TRBJ1-6,TRBV18,NA,TGTGCCAGCTCACCACCACACCCAAATTCACCCCTCCACTTT,CASSPPHPNSPLHF
NA,TRBJ2-7,TRBV9,TRBD1,TGTGCCAGCAGCGTAGGACAGGGGAACTACGAGCAGTACTTC,CASSVGQGNYEQYF
NA,TRBJ2-1,TRBV9,NA,TGTGCCAGCAGCGTAGAGGGGACTCCTAGGGGCAATGAGCAGTTCTTC,CASSVEGTPRGNEQFF